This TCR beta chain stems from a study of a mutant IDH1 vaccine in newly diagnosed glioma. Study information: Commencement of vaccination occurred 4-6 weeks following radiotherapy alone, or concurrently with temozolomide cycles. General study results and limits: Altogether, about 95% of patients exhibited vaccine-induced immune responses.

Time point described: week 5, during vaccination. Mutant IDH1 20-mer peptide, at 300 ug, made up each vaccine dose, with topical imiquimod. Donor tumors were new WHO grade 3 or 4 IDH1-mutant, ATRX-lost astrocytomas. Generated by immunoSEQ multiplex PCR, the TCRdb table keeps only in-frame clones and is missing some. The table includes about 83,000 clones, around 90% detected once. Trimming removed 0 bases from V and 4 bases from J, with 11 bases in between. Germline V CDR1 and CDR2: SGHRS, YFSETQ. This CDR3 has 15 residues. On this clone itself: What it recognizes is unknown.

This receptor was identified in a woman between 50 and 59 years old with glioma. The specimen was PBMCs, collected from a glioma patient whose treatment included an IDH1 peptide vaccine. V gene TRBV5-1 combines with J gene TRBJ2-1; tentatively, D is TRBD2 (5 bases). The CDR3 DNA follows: TGCGCCAGCAGCTTGGTCGGGAATAGTTACAATGAGCAGTTCTTC. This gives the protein CASSLVGNSYNEQFF.